One T cell receptor beta chain is described in this entry. CDR1 and CDR2 from the germline V gene are SEHNR and FQNEAQ (reference sequence). This CDR3 region has 12 residues. After removal of 8 bases from V and 5 bases from J, the junction contained 1 base not matched to a gene. The data were taken from a study of blood T cell repertoires in COVID-19. TCRdb's copy holds only in-frame clones and misses some; the assay was immunoSEQ multiplex PCR. This sample has over 120,000 clones, with approximately 88% found just once. The rearrangement joins TRBV7-9 to TRBJ2-2; 8 bases map to TRBD2. The TCR sequence derives from a woman aged 45-60 years with acute or convalescent COVID-19. Sequencing was done on a sample of peripheral blood. This CDR3 reads CASREGTGELFF. The CDR3 DNA reads as TGTGCCAGCCGGGAGGGGACCGGGGAGCTGTTTTTT.